This T cell receptor (beta chain) appears in the sequencing data of a study of cytotoxic CD8 clonotypes in ibrutinib-treated CLL. The assay was immunoSEQ multiplex PCR, and TCRdb's table has in-frame clones only and misses some. The profile covers about 310,000 clones, with roughly 80% appearing a single time and 6.5% to 8.5% taken by the ten largest. This CDR3 is built from 15 residues. The V and J ends lost 3 bases and 4 bases respectively, with 16 bases between them. Germline V lookup: CDR1 LGHNA, CDR2 YNFKEQ. Sequenced material: PBMCs, taken before ibrutinib treatment. The receptor was isolated from a human donor with chronic lymphocytic leukemia. The V call is TRBV4-2, the J call TRBJ2-7, with D unresolved. The CDR3 region is CASSQSVVGPYEQYF. The CDR3 DNA reads TGTGCCAGCAGCCAGTCGGTTGTGGGTCCATACGAGCAGTACTTC.